The next 21 T cell receptor beta chains were all read from a single sample in a study of T cells in Graves' hyperthyroidism and ophthalmopathy. TCR beta CDR3 region amplification was performed from RNA transcripts. The HTBI set primed first-round TCR CDR3 RT-PCR. TCRdb processed the multiplex PCR reads anew with MiXCR; each CDR3 protein has one entry. The sample yields roughly 650,000 distinct CDR3 sequences, 16% seen once. The specimen was blood. Receptors originate from a woman aged 40-49 years with Graves' ophthalmopathy.

In this sample, this clonotype turned up many times. The chain links TRBV12-3 or TRBV12-4 to TRBJ2-3; a possible D gene is TRBD2 (6 bases). V lost 5 bases and J 4 bases, leaving 19 bases between the germline ends. This CDR3 comprises 16 residues. CDR3 DNA: TGTGCCAGCAGTCCCGGACTGGGAGGTTTGGCAGATACGCAGTATTTT. This codes for CASSPGLGGLADTQYF.

CDR3 in DNA: TGTGCCAGCAGCCAAGATAGGACTAGCGGGAATGAGCAGTTCTTC. Translated, it gives CASSQDRTSGNEQFF. The V gene is TRBV3-1, the J gene TRBJ2-1; TRBD2 aligns across 11 bases. The length of the CDR3 is 15 residues. CDR1 and CDR2 (germline): LGHDT, YNNKEL (reference sequence). The junction had 2 bases not matched to a gene; V was cut back by 0 bases and J by 7 bases.

This clonotype was found many times. The chain employs TRBV7-9 and TRBJ1-1; 7 positions match TRBD1. Trimming at V came to 5 bases and at J to 2 bases, leaving 8 bases not matched to a gene. CDR3 size: 15 residues. In germline, CDR1 is SEHNR, CDR2 FQNEAQ (reference sequence). CDR3 loop: CASSPQTGSNTEAFF. In nucleotides, the CDR3 is TGTGCCAGCAGCCCGCAGACAGGGTCTAACACTGAAGCTTTCTTT. Drawing the rest from reference TRBV7-9 and TRBJ1-1, the complete variable domain is DTGVSQNPRHKITKRGQNVTFRCDPISEHNRLYWYRQTLGQGPEFLTYFQNEAQLEKSRLLSDRFSAERPKGSFSTLEIQRTEQGDSAMYLCASSPQTGSNTEAFFGQGTRLTVV.

This clonotype occurred many times. V is TRBV7-8 and J is TRBJ2-3; D remains unclear. V was trimmed by 5 bases and J by 0 bases, leaving 15 bases between them. CDR3 length equals 16 residues. The germline CDR1 and CDR2 sequences are SGHVS and FQNEAQ. The CDR3 loop is CASSIGIQRSTDTQYF. DNA of the CDR3: TGTGCCAGCAGCATAGGGATCCAACGGAGCACAGATACGCAGTATTTT.

This clonotype appeared once. Likely a read error: the CDR3 ends without its conserved phenylalanine or tryptophan. V and J are TRBV6-5 and TRBJ2-6; D gene uncertain. The germline CDR1 and CDR2 sequences are MNHEY and SVGAGI. V was cut by 4 bases and J by 1 base, with 5 bases left in between. This CDR3 is built from 14 residues. The DNA for the CDR3 is TGTGCCAGCAGTTTAATGTCTGGGGCCAACGTCCTGACTCTC. Its protein product is CASSLMSGANVLTL.

The chain uses TRBV7-2 and TRBJ2-3; 8 bases align to TRBD1. The ends lost 5 bases at V and 2 bases at J; junction bases unmatched: 18. The germline gives CDR1 SGHTA, CDR2 FQGNSA. This CDR3 has 19 amino acids. The CDR3 DNA follows: TGTGCCAGCAGCGCCCGACAGGGGCTCAGCAGGAGGAACACAGATACGCAGTATTTT. Its protein is CASSARQGLSRRNTDTQYF.

The chain uses TRBV29-1 and TRBJ1-3; tentatively, D is TRBD1 (6 bases). Trimming stripped 6 bases from V and 1 base from J, with 7 bases between. The CDR3 length is 12 residues. Germline loops: CDR1 SQVTM, CDR2 ANQGSEA. In DNA form, the CDR3 reads TGCAGCGTAGGGGGGTCTGGAAACACCATATATTTT. Its protein product is CSVGGSGNTIYF. The variable domain in full, with the rest retrieved from reference TRBV29-1 and TRBJ1-3, is SAVISQKPSRDICQRGTSLTIQCQVDSQVTMMFWYRQQPGQSLTLIATANQGSEATYESGFVIDKFPISRPNLTFSTLTVSNMSPEDSSIYLCSVGGSGNTIYFGEGSWLTVV.

This clonotype was seen repeatedly, ten times or more. This chain joins TRBV20-1 and TRBJ2-7; 8 positions agree with TRBD2. CDR3 length: 13 amino acids. CDR1 DFQATT and CDR2 SNEGSKA come from the germline V gene (reference sequence). The V and J ends lost 1 base and 6 bases, in that order; junction bases with no gene match: 5. The CDR3 reads CSARGLAGLEQYF. The CDR3 bases are TGCAGTGCTAGAGGGCTAGCGGGCCTCGAGCAGTACTTC.

The gene calls are TRBV6-2 or TRBV6-3 and TRBJ2-2; 7 bases are shared with TRBD1. The CDR3 is 15 residues long. V was pared by 0 bases and J by 4 bases, with 2 bases of the junction left unmatched. Germline CDR1 reads MNHEY; CDR2 reads SVGEGT. The CDR3 is CASSYSRGRTGELFF. The CDR3 nucleotides read TGTGCCAGCAGTTACTCGAGGGGGCGCACCGGGGAGCTGTTTTTT.

This clonotype was found many times. The chain has TRBV18 and TRBJ1-1; D might be TRBD1 (5 bases). The CDR3 loop spans 16 amino acids. Germline V lookup: CDR1 KGHSH, CDR2 LQKENI. The germline V and J ends were trimmed by 5 bases and 0 bases, with 16 bases remaining between them. This CDR3 reads CASSGGVSLMNTEAFF. The CDR3 DNA sequence: TGTGCCAGCTCAGGAGGGGTCTCCCTCATGAACACTGAAGCTTTCTTT. The full variable domain, in which reference TRBV18 and TRBJ1-1 provide the parts outside the CDR3, is NAGVMQNPRHLVRRRGQEARLRCSPMKGHSHVYWYRQLPEEGLKFMVYLQKENIIDESGMPKERFSAEFPKEGPSILRIQQVVRGDSAAYFCASSGGVSLMNTEAFFGQGTRLTVV.

This clonotype was seen ten or more times. This chain connects TRBV7-8 to TRBJ1-4, with TRBD1 matching over 8 bases. CDR1 and CDR2 (germline): SGHVS, FQNEAQ. The ends lost 1 base at V and 8 bases at J; junction bases unmatched: 6. This CDR3 comprises 15 residues. The CDR3 DNA follows: TGTGCCAGCAGCTTAGTAACAGGGGGTTGGGAAAAACTGTTTTTT. Its translation: CASSLVTGGWEKLFF.

This clonotype was recorded at least ten times. The rearrangement uses TRBV4-1 and TRBJ2-3; 9 nucleotides line up with TRBD2. V lost 4 bases to trimming and J lost 1 base; unmatched junction nucleotides: 12. The germline CDR1 and CDR2 sequences are MGHRA and YSYEKL. CDR3 length equals 18 residues. CDR3 protein: CASSPSLFLAGRTDTQYF. CDR3 nucleotides: TGCGCCAGCAGCCCCTCCCTTTTTCTAGCGGGGCGCACAGATACGCAGTATTTT.

This clonotype was detected only a few times. V and J are TRBV6-1 and TRBJ2-2; D is ambiguous. Germline V gene sequence: CDR1 MNHNS, CDR2 SASEGT. The germline V and J ends were trimmed by 5 bases and 4 bases, with 11 bases remaining between them. The CDR3 length is 14 residues. The CDR3 bases are TGTGCCAGCAGTCTCGGAACCTTCACCGGGGAGCTGTTTTTT. Amino acid sequence: CASSLGTFTGELFF.

This clonotype occurred many times. J is TRBJ2-5 and V is TRBV13; D uncertain. Trimming removed 5 bases from V and 5 bases from J, with 18 bases in between. The CDR3 is made up of 15 amino acids. CDR1 and CDR2 (germline): PRHDT, FYEKMQ (reference sequence). The CDR3 sequence is CASSPPRPADETQYF. The CDR3 bases are TGTGCCAGCAGCCCCCCACGACCCGCCGACGAGACCCAGTACTTC.

The chain joins TRBV19 to TRBJ2-7; 7 nucleotides agree with TRBD1. There are 14 residues in the CDR3. The germline CDR1 and CDR2 sequences are LNHDA and SQIVND (reference sequence). V lost 2 bases, J lost 2 bases, and 3 bases stayed unmatched. For the CDR3, the DNA is TGTGCCAGTAGTATAATGGGACAGACCTACGAGCAGTACTTC. Amino acids: CASSIMGQTYEQYF.

The J gene is TRBJ2-1, the V gene TRBV7-9; weak D call: TRBD1 (5 bases). Per the germline V gene, CDR1 is SEHNR and CDR2 is FQNEAQ (reference sequence). V was clipped by 1 base and J by 8 bases, with 9 bases between them. The length of the CDR3 is 13 residues. This chain's CDR3 is CASSLEGFDEQFF. In nucleotides, the CDR3 is TGTGCCAGCAGCTTAGAGGGGTTCGATGAGCAGTTCTTC.

This clonotype was seen many times. The genes are TRBV7-6 and TRBJ2-7; the D is unclear. Germline V gene sequence: CDR1 SGHVS, CDR2 FNYEAQ. This CDR3 comprises 14 residues. The V and J ends lost 5 bases and 6 bases respectively, with 17 bases between them. The CDR3 loop is CASSPYPVSLEQYF. The CDR3 DNA is TGTGCCAGCAGCCCCTATCCGGTGTCCCTCGAGCAGTACTTC.

This clonotype has a handful of counts. The gene calls are TRBV30 and TRBJ2-4, with D perhaps matching TRBD2 (6 bases). The CDR3 spans 18 residues. Germline values: CDR1 GTSNPN, CDR2 SVGIG (reference sequence). Trimming removed 3 bases from V and 4 bases from J, with 25 bases in between. The CDR3 sequence: CAWSPPGLLRSGKNIQYF. CDR3 nucleotide sequence: TGTGCCTGGAGCCCACCGGGACTCCTTCGATCGGGTAAAAACATTCAGTACTTC.

This clonotype was seen many times. The chain carries TRBV2 and TRBJ1-1, with D hard to call. The ends were cut back, 1 base at V and 4 bases at J, with 16 bases in the middle. Germline CDR1 is SNHLY and CDR2 is FYNNEI. The CDR3 has 16 amino acids. This CDR3 is CASSEVKVGVGTEAFF. Written as DNA, the CDR3 is TGTGCCAGCAGTGAAGTGAAAGTGGGTGTGGGCACTGAAGCTTTCTTT.

This clonotype was observed at least ten times. The V gene is TRBV30, the J gene TRBJ2-7; either TRBD1 or TRBD2 may supply D (5 bases each). This CDR3 is built from 12 residues. From germline, CDR1 is GTSNPN and CDR2 SVGIG (reference sequence). V lost 5 bases, J lost 6 bases, and 14 bases lay in between. DNA of the CDR3: TGTGCCTGGGGGGACGGGACCGGCGAGCAGTACTTC. Encoded protein: CAWGDGTGEQYF. The full variable domain, completed using reference TRBV30 and TRBJ2-7, is SQTIHQWPATLVQPVGSPLSLECTVEGTSNPNLYWYRQAAGRGLQLLFYSVGIGQISSEVPQNLSASRPQDRQFILSSKKLLLSDSGFYLCAWGDGTGEQYFGPGTRLTVT.

This clonotype was seen ten or more times. The chain links TRBV5-1 to TRBJ1-4, with TRBD1 as a possible D gene (6 bases). Germline-derived CDR1 and CDR2 are SGHRS and YFSETQ. V lost 5 bases to trimming and J lost 8 bases, with 13 bases between them. This CDR3 has 13 residues. The DNA for the CDR3 is TGCGCCAGCAGACCAACCCAGGGGGAAAAACTGTTTTTT. Its translation is CASRPTQGEKLFF.